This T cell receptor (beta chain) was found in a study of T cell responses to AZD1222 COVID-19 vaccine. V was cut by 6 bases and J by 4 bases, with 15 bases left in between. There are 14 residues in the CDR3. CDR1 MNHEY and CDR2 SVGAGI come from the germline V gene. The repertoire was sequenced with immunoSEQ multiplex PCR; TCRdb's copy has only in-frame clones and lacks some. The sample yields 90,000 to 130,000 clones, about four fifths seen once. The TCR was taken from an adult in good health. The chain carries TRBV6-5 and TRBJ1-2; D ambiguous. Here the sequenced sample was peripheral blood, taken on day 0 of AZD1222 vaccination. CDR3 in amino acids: CASSVRNQPYGYTF. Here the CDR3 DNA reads TGTGCCAGCAGCGTAAGGAACCAACCCTATGGCTACACCTTC.